The T cell receptor beta chain described here comes from a study of blood T cell repertoires in COVID-19. Study in general: Nucleic acid was either cDNA or gDNA, and it came from T cells, B-cell-depleted T cells, or PBMCs.

Method: immunoSEQ multiplex PCR; TCRdb's copy keeps in-frame clones and lacks some. The sample holds some 320,000 clones; 85% to 95% are singletons and the top ten take roughly 3.6%. Germline values: CDR1 SGHNT, CDR2 YENEEA. The CDR3 has 13 residues. The V end was cut by 0 bases, the J end by 8 bases, with 10 bases between. The cohort comprised adults aged about 18 to 100 years residing in under 25 US areas. The study recruited exposed participants who had met a COVID-19 case within 2 weeks before entry. This sequence was found in a woman in her twenties or thirties who had been exposed to COVID-19. The chain uses TRBV11-3 and TRBJ1-1; D gene unclear. Sequencing input: PBMCs or T cells enriched from blood (not recorded which). DNA for the CDR3: TGTGCCAGCAGCTTAGATCCGATAAGCGAAGCTTTCTTT. Translation gives CASSLDPISEAFF. The variable domain in full, completed from reference TRBV11-3 and TRBJ1-1, reads EAGVVQSPRYKIIEKKQPVAFWCNPISGHNTLYWYLQNLGQGPELLIRYENEEAVDDSQLPKDRFSAERLKGVDSTLKIQPAELGDSAVYLCASSLDPISEAFFGQGTRLTVV.